This T cell receptor (beta chain) was captured by sequencing in a study of T cells in Graves' hyperthyroidism and ophthalmopathy. Looking at the study overall: Peripheral blood draws took place at initial diagnosis, ahead of any treatment.

Study results and caveats: In the analysis, a 13 V-J model separated ophthalmopathy from stable hyperthyroidism.

Deletions cut 0 bases from V and 2 bases from J, with 14 bases between. This CDR3 spans 16 amino acids. CDR1 and CDR2 (germline): SGHRS, YFSETQ. Points on this clonotype: Its target is unknown.

An absence of ophthalmopathy progression within 18 months meant stable Graves' hyperthyroidism. Recently diagnosed hyperthyroidism of less than 2 months' duration affected patients aged 18 to 65. The investigators amplified TCR beta CDR3 regions from RNA transcripts. Carried out on the TCR CDR3, a first-round RT-PCR used the HTBI primer set. Via MiXCR, TCRdb re-called the multiplex PCR reads, giving one row per CDR3 protein. This sample yields around 720,000 distinct CDR3 sequences, of which around a third are seen a single time; around 32% belongs to the top ten. The rearrangement links TRBV5-1 to TRBJ2-5, with D possibly called TRBD1 or TRBD2 (6 bases each). This clonotype originated in a woman in her 40s with Graves' hyperthyroidism. The specimen sequenced was blood. CDR3 bases: TGCGCCAGCAGCTTGGGATTACAGGGACTTCAAGAGACCCAGTACTTC. Its protein product is CASSLGLQGLQETQYF.